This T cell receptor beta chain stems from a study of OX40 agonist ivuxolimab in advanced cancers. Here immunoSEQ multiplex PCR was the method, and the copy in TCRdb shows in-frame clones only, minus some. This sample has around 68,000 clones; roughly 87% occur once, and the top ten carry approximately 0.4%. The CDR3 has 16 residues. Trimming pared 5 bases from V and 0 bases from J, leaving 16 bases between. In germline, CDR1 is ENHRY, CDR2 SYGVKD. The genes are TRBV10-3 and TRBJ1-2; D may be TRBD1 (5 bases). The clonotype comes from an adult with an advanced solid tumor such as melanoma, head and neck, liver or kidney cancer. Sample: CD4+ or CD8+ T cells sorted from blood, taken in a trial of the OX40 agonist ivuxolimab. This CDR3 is CAISQWKQGANYGYTF. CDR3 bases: TGTGCCATCAGTCAGTGGAAGCAGGGAGCTAACTATGGCTACACCTTC.